What follows are 15 T cell receptor beta chains derived from one specimen sequenced in a study of shared clonotypes between healthy human individuals. Some clones are missing from TCRdb's copy, which holds only in-frame ones; the method was immunoSEQ multiplex PCR. Found here are over 2 million clones, 95% of them singletons; the top ten hold 0.13%. The sequencing sample was made of naive CD4+ T cells sorted from blood. The sample's subset: CD45RA+ positively selected. These receptors all come from a man aged 18 to 30 in good health.

V is TRBV5-4 and J is TRBJ2-1; D unclear. The CDR3 is 13 amino acids. Germline V gene sequence: CDR1 SGHNT, CDR2 YYREEE (reference sequence). Trimming pared 2 bases from V and 8 bases from J, leaving 11 bases between. The CDR3 loop is CASSFPSFDEQFF. The CDR3 coding sequence is TGTGCCAGCAGCTTTCCCTCTTTCGATGAGCAGTTCTTC.

This sequence joins TRBV7-6 and TRBJ2-5, with TRBD1 matching 9 bases. Germline V gene data show CDR1 as SGHVS and CDR2 as FNYEAQ. CDR3 length: 16 amino acids. The V and J ends lost 3 bases and 4 bases, in that order; junction bases with no gene match: 9. The CDR3 here is CASSFSPGQGGETQYF. The CDR3, as DNA: TGTGCCAGCAGCTTTTCACCGGGACAGGGTGGAGAGACCCAGTACTTC.

V usage is TRBV6-6 and J usage is TRBJ2-3; TRBD1 is a possible D gene (5 bases). Germline CDR1 is MNHNY and CDR2 is SVGAGI (reference sequence). Trimming shortened V by 3 bases and J by 3 bases, and 10 bases separated the two germline ends. This CDR3 has 14 amino acids. In DNA, the CDR3 is TGTGCCAGCAGTTATGTACGACAGACAGATACGCAGTATTTT. Its translation is CASSYVRQTDTQYF.

Concerning this clone: Additional DNA sequences in this sample encode the identical CDR3. The rearrangement joins TRBV5-6 to TRBJ1-2; D unresolved. The CDR3 spans 13 residues. The germline V and J ends were trimmed by 0 bases and 2 bases, with 5 bases remaining between them. Germline loops: CDR1 SGHDT, CDR2 YYEEEE. The CDR3 here is CASSLGRNYGYTF. The CDR3 DNA is TGTGCCAGCAGCTTGGGACGAAACTATGGCTACACCTTC.

The chain uses TRBV6-5 and TRBJ1-2; TRBD1 aligns across 10 bases. The V segment lost 0 bases and the J segment 8 bases; nucleotides outside the gene matches: 6. Germline lookup yields CDR1 MNHEY and CDR2 SVGAGI. The CDR3 consists of 15 residues. CDR3 residues: CASSYSGDRGRGYTF. The CDR3 DNA sequence: TGTGCCAGCAGTTACTCGGGCGACAGGGGGCGAGGCTACACCTTC.

The rearrangement joins TRBV5-6 to TRBJ2-6, with a weak D call TRBD2 (6 bases). The germline CDR1 and CDR2 sequences are SGHDT and YYEEEE. The CDR3 has 15 amino acids. V lost 1 base, J lost 4 bases, and 9 bases lay in between. The CDR3 is CASSLRGTGANVLTF. Here the CDR3 DNA reads TGTGCCAGCAGCTTGCGGGGGACCGGGGCCAACGTCCTGACTTTC.

The chain joins TRBV7-2 to TRBJ1-5; 10 nucleotides align to TRBD1. From germline, CDR1 is SGHTA and CDR2 FQGNSA. J lost 7 bases, V lost 0 bases, and 0 bases had no gene match. The CDR3 has 14 residues. CDR3 loop: CASSLAGQGQPQHF. As DNA, the CDR3 is TGTGCCAGCAGCTTAGCGGGACAGGGGCAGCCCCAGCATTTT.

This rearrangement joins TRBV7-9 to TRBJ1-6; D is ambiguous. V dropped 2 bases and J dropped 8 bases, with 4 bases sitting between them. The CDR3 runs 12 residues. CDR1 is SEHNR and CDR2 is FQNEAQ in the germline V gene (reference sequence). The CDR3 coding sequence is TGTGCCAGCAGCTTATCAGATTCACCCCTCCACTTT. As protein: CASSLSDSPLHF.

V and J are TRBV7-3 and TRBJ2-3, with D perhaps given as TRBD1 or TRBD2 (6 bases each). This CDR3 is built from 15 residues. Germline-derived CDR1 and CDR2 are SGHTA and FQGTGA. Between the trimmed V and J ends, which lost 5 bases and 6 bases, there was a span of 18 bases. CDR3 nucleotides: TGTGCCAGCAGCGGTCTGGGGGGCCCTGGGGATACGCAGTATTTT. Protein sequence: CASSGLGGPGDTQYF.

V and J are TRBV18 and TRBJ1-6; possible D gene TRBD1, 5 bases. The ends were cut back, 0 bases at V and 5 bases at J, with 11 bases in the middle. The CDR3 is 16 residues long. Per the germline V gene, CDR1 is KGHSH and CDR2 is LQKENI. The CDR3 sequence: CASSPPRRVDNSPLHF. CDR3 in DNA: TGTGCCAGCTCACCACCCCGCAGGGTGGATAATTCACCCCTCCACTTT.

Details on this clone: This specimen includes other DNA sequences encoding the same CDR3. The chain employs TRBV7-9 and TRBJ1-2; D gene ambiguous. The germline V and J ends were trimmed by 6 bases and 1 base, with 6 bases remaining between them. This CDR3 is 12 amino acids long. Germline CDR1 reads SEHNR; CDR2 reads FQNEAQ (reference sequence). The CDR3 loop is CASSRDNYGYTF. The CDR3 nucleotides read TGTGCCAGCAGTCGTGATAACTATGGCTACACCTTC.

A note on this clone: The identical CDR3 is also encoded by other nucleotide sequences in the sample. The rearrangement links TRBV5-1 to TRBJ2-7, with 10 bases matching TRBD1. Germline trimming cut 4 bases from V and 1 base from J; bases unmatched to any gene: 5. Germline loops: CDR1 SGHRS, CDR2 YFSETQ. This CDR3 spans 15 amino acids. The chain's CDR3 is CASSPRQGASYEQYF. CDR3 coding DNA: TGCGCCAGCAGCCCCCGACAGGGGGCTTCCTACGAGCAGTACTTC. Supplemented by reference TRBV5-1 and TRBJ2-7, the full variable domain reads KAGVTQTPRYLIKTRGQQVTLSCSPISGHRSVSWYQQTPGQGLQFLFEYFSETQRNKGNFPGRFSGRQFSNSRSEMNVSTLELGDSALYLCASSPRQGASYEQYFGPGTRLTVT.

The V gene is TRBV28, the J gene TRBJ1-2; 7 bases map to TRBD1. J was trimmed by 4 bases and V by 6 bases; bases with no gene match: 8. This CDR3 is 14 amino acids long. The germline V gene encodes CDR1 MDHEN and CDR2 SYDVKM. The CDR3 spells CASSSTNRGYGYTF. CDR3 in DNA: TGTGCCAGCAGCTCCACCAACAGGGGCTATGGCTACACCTTC.

This clone was recorded only once. One end of the junction does not line up with germline, which may come from a read error. DNA of the CDR3: TGTGCCAGCTCATCACCAACGGGACACGAGCAGTACTTC. It translates to CASSSPTGHEQYF. The chain links TRBV18 to TRBJ2-7, with D perhaps TRBD1 or TRBD2 (5 bases each). The CDR3 is 13 residues long. Germline lookup yields CDR1 KGHSH and CDR2 LQKENI. The variable domain in full, completed from reference TRBV18 and TRBJ2-7, reads NAGVMQNPRHLVRRRGQEARLRCSPMKGHSHVYWYRQLPEEGLKFMVYLQKENIIDESGMPKERFSAEFPKEGPSILRIQQVVRGDSAAYFCASSSPTGHEQYFGPGTRLTVT.

The chain joins TRBV29-1 to TRBJ1-2; D is unresolved. The ends were cut back, 7 bases at V and 2 bases at J, with 14 bases in the middle. CDR1 SQVTM and CDR2 ANQGSEA come from the germline V gene. This CDR3 comprises 13 residues. This chain's CDR3 is CSGQVGENYGYTF. CDR3 DNA sequence: TGCAGCGGGCAGGTTGGGGAAAACTATGGCTACACCTTC.